This T cell receptor beta chain was identified in a study of blood T cell repertoires in COVID-19. Allocation to cohorts depended on clinical history reported by the participants. Original methodology: Amplification of reference gene primers provided the estimated nucleated cell counts. The data were produced by immunoSEQ multiplex PCR, yet TCRdb's version contains in-frame clones alone and is incomplete. V and J calls and clone size are given by that table; D and trimming were obtained from the DNA. This repertoire shows 390,000 or so clones, 80% to 90% found once; its top ten account for about 9.4%. Unmatched junction bases numbered 13, after V lost 2 bases and J lost 1 base. The V gene's germline CDR1 is SGHTA and CDR2 FQGNSA. CDR3 length: 18 amino acids.

This receptor was obtained from a woman aged 45 to 65 who had recovered from COVID-19. The chain links TRBV7-2 to TRBJ2-5, with TRBD2 matching 7 bases. Material for sequencing was PBMCs or T cells enriched from blood (not recorded which). CDR3: CASSLNWQAGLIQETQYF. CDR3 nucleotide sequence: TGTGCCAGCAGCTTAAACTGGCAAGCGGGGCTCATCCAAGAGACCCAGTACTTC.